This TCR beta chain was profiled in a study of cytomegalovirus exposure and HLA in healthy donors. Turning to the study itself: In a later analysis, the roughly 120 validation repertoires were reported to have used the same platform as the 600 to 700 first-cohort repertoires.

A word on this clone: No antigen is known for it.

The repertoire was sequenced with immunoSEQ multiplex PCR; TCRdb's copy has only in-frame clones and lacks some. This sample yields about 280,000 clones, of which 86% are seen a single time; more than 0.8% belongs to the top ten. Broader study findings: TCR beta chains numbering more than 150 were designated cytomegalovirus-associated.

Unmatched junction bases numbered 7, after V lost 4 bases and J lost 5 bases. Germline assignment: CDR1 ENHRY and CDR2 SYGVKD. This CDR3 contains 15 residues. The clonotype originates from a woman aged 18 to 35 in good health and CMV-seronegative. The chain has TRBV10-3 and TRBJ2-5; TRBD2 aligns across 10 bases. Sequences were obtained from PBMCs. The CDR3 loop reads CAISGAGGMGETQYF. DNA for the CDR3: TGTGCCATCAGTGGAGCGGGAGGGATGGGTGAGACCCAGTACTTC.